This entry lists 21 T cell receptor beta chains sequenced from one sample in a study of radiotherapy plus CTLA-4 blockade in lung cancer. Here immunoSEQ multiplex PCR was the method, and the copy in TCRdb shows in-frame clones only, minus some. This repertoire shows around 130,000 clones, 75% to 90% found once; its top ten account for 5.5% to 8.5%. Sequenced here: peripheral blood, sampled from a patient treated with radiotherapy plus ipilimumab. The source is a human donor with non-small cell lung cancer that progressed on radiotherapy plus ipilimumab.

This sequence joins TRBV19 and TRBJ1-3; possible D gene TRBD1, 5 bases. The CDR3 runs to 15 residues. V dropped 8 bases and J dropped 2 bases, with 16 bases sitting between them. Per the germline V gene, CDR1 is LNHDA and CDR2 is SQIVND (reference sequence). In DNA, the CDR3 is TGTGCCAGTTCACCCCTGGGGGTGACTGGAAACACCATATATTTT. As protein: CASSPLGVTGNTIYF.

This chain joins TRBV2 and TRBJ2-7; tentative D call: TRBD2 (7 bases). Germline values: CDR1 SNHLY, CDR2 FYNNEI. The CDR3 sequence is 13 residues long. Trimming took 7 bases from V and 2 from J, leaving 12 bases between them. The CDR3 coding sequence is TGTGCCAGCACGGGGGGCAGTACCTACGAGCAGTACTTC. It translates to CASTGGSTYEQYF.

V and J are TRBV5-1 and TRBJ2-5; 8 positions agree with TRBD2. Germline V lookup: CDR1 SGHRS, CDR2 YFSETQ. The CDR3 is 13 residues long. J lost 5 bases, V lost 2 bases, and 2 bases had no gene match. CDR3 in amino acids: CASSFRGGETQYF. The CDR3 region has the DNA TGCGCCAGCAGCTTTCGGGGGGGTGAGACCCAGTACTTC. Full variable domain (missing parts from reference TRBV5-1 and TRBJ2-5): KAGVTQTPRYLIKTRGQQVTLSCSPISGHRSVSWYQQTPGQGLQFLFEYFSETQRNKGNFPGRFSGRQFSNSRSEMNVSTLELGDSALYLCASSFRGGETQYFGPGTRLLVL.

A few counts support this clone. The genes are TRBV10-2 and TRBJ1-2; D not resolved. The CDR3 is 15 amino acids. Trimming left V 6 bases short and J 2 bases short, with 16 bases between. The germline CDR1 and CDR2 sequences are WSHSY and SAAADI. The CDR3 region has the DNA TGCGCCAGCAGCCTCTATCGAGGGCGCAACTATGGCTACACCTTC. Protein product: CASSLYRGRNYGYTF.

This chain uses TRBV19 with TRBJ1-2, with TRBD1 identical over 8 bases. The J segment lost 7 bases and the V segment lost 0 bases, leaving 4 bases of the junction unmatched. The CDR3 is 14 residues long. Germline values: CDR1 LNHDA, CDR2 SQIVND (reference sequence). The CDR3 here is CASSIERGTGGYTF. Here the CDR3 DNA reads TGTGCCAGTAGTATAGAGAGGGGGACAGGTGGCTACACCTTC.

This clone was seen only once. The chain links TRBV23-1 to TRBJ1-2; D gene uncertain. TRBV23-1 is labeled an ORF, and its function is uncertain. CDR3 length: 16 residues. Trimming took 5 bases from V and 4 from J, leaving 20 bases between them. The CDR3 spells CASSVRLRRKTYGYTF. The CDR3 DNA sequence: TGCGCCAGCAGTGTCAGGTTGCGCAGAAAGACCTATGGCTACACCTTC.

The genes are TRBV19 and TRBJ1-1, with D hard to call. The CDR3 runs to 14 residues. Trimming took off 9 bases at V and 1 base at J, with 15 bases between the two ends. Germline loops: CDR1 LNHDA, CDR2 SQIVND (reference sequence). CDR3 protein: CASSPISENTEAFF. CDR3 nucleotides: TGTGCCAGCTCGCCCATTTCCGAGAACACTGAAGCTTTCTTT.

The chain has TRBV6-1 and TRBJ2-7; 7 bases line up with TRBD1. This CDR3 has 17 residues. Trimming removed 4 bases from V and 5 bases from J; junction bases left unmatched: 17. Looked up from germline, CDR1 is MNHNS and CDR2 is SASEGT. The CDR3 sequence: CASSGGPGTVESDEQYF. CDR3 nucleotides: TGTGCCAGCAGTGGAGGGCCTGGGACAGTAGAATCCGACGAGCAGTACTTC.

A few counts support this clone. This chain links TRBV11-2 with TRBJ1-2, with a tentative D call TRBD1 (6 bases). The CDR3 is 12 residues long. From germline, CDR1 is SGHAT and CDR2 FQNNGV. The ends were cut back, 6 bases at V and 5 bases at J, with 10 bases in the middle. CDR3 coding DNA: TGTGCCAGCAGTATAGGACAGTATGGCTACACCTTC. Residues: CASSIGQYGYTF.

This clone was recorded only once. The genes are TRBV11-1 and TRBJ1-1; possibly TRBD1 for D (5 bases). V was cut by 3 bases and J by 2 bases, with 10 bases left in between. In germline, CDR1 is SGHAT, CDR2 FQDESV (reference sequence). The CDR3 is 14 amino acids. The chain's CDR3 is CASSFGGINTEAFF. Written as DNA, the CDR3 is TGTGCCAGCAGCTTTGGGGGGATCAACACTGAAGCTTTCTTT.

V is TRBV20-1 and J is TRBJ2-1; D perhaps matches TRBD2 (6 bases). CDR1 DFQATT and CDR2 SNEGSKA come from the germline V gene (reference sequence). The CDR3 contains 11 residues. The CDR3 protein is CSPSARDEQFF. The CDR3, as DNA: TGCAGCCCTAGCGCTCGGGATGAGCAGTTCTTC.

V usage is TRBV2 and J usage is TRBJ1-5; 9 nucleotides match TRBD1. V was clipped by 10 bases and J by 6 bases; unmatched bases: 7. Germline-derived CDR1 and CDR2 are SNHLY and FYNNEI. The CDR3 sequence is 13 residues long. The CDR3 loop reads CATQQGAGQPQHF. In DNA, the CDR3 is TGTGCCACCCAACAGGGGGCTGGTCAGCCCCAGCATTTT.

J is TRBJ2-3 and V is TRBV7-2; 8 bases fit TRBD2. The CDR3 has 15 residues. The germline V gene has CDR1 SGHTA and CDR2 FQGNSA. J gave up 6 bases and V 5 bases, and 10 bases lay outside the gene matches. In nucleotides, the CDR3 is TGTGCCAGCAGCCACCGCGGGAGGCCCGACGATACGCAGTATTTT. It codes for CASSHRGRPDDTQYF.

This clone has a handful of counts. The J gene is TRBJ2-1, the V gene TRBV9; 10 bases match TRBD2. Losses at the gene ends were 4 bases for V and 8 bases for J; bases not matched to a gene: 9. The CDR3 consists of 15 residues. In germline, CDR1 is SGDLS, CDR2 YYNGEE. CDR3 in amino acids: CASSPHSGRADEQFF. CDR3 nucleotide sequence: TGTGCCAGCAGCCCGCACAGCGGGAGGGCCGATGAGCAGTTCTTC.

The chain joins TRBV5-8 to TRBJ2-3; D is uncertain. V lost 0 bases and J 2 bases, leaving 1 base between the germline ends. The length of the CDR3 is 12 residues. The germline gives CDR1 SGHTS, CDR2 YDEGEE. CDR3 sequence: CASSLDTDTQYF. The CDR3 nucleotides read TGTGCCAGCAGCTTGGACACAGATACGCAGTATTTT.

The chain employs TRBV7-9 and TRBJ1-1, with 8 bases lining up with TRBD1. With 3 bases clipped from V and 2 bases from J, the junction kept 2 bases outside the gene matches. The CDR3 runs to 14 residues. CDR1 is SEHNR and CDR2 is FQNEAQ in the germline V gene (reference sequence). The CDR3 loop is CASSLGQANTEAFF. The CDR3 bases are TGTGCCAGCAGCTTGGGACAGGCCAACACTGAAGCTTTCTTT.

The genes are TRBV7-2 and TRBJ1-2; TRBD1 aligns across 8 bases. The CDR3 contains 17 residues. Germline values: CDR1 SGHTA, CDR2 FQGNSA. The V and J ends lost 5 bases and 1 base, in that order; junction bases with no gene match: 12. For the CDR3, the DNA is TGTGCCAGCAGCCCTGGGACAGGCGTCAGGGGTAACTATGGCTACACCTTC. This translates into CASSPGTGVRGNYGYTF.

This clone was recorded only once. Other DNA sequences from this sample encode an identical CDR3 as well. V usage is TRBV5-1 and J usage is TRBJ2-7; maybe TRBD1 (5 bases). Germline CDR1 SGHRS, CDR2 YFSETQ. Trimming cost V 4 bases and J 2 bases, with 7 bases left between them. This CDR3 has 12 amino acids. CDR3: CASSLDTYEQYF. The DNA for the CDR3 is TGCGCCAGCAGCCTGGACACCTACGAGCAGTACTTC. The full variable domain, with the rest looked up from reference TRBV5-1 and TRBJ2-7, is KAGVTQTPRYLIKTRGQQVTLSCSPISGHRSVSWYQQTPGQGLQFLFEYFSETQRNKGNFPGRFSGRQFSNSRSEMNVSTLELGDSALYLCASSLDTYEQYFGPGTRLTVT.

This rearrangement joins TRBV5-1 to TRBJ1-3; 12 bases align to TRBD1. The CDR3 sequence is 16 residues long. Unmatched junction bases numbered 10, after V lost 4 bases and J lost 8 bases. Germline CDR1 is SGHRS and CDR2 is YFSETQ. In DNA form, the CDR3 reads TGCGCCAGCAGCATAACCGGGACAGGGGGCGGATACACCATATATTTT. It translates to CASSITGTGGGYTIYF.

The V and J genes are TRBV6-5 and TRBJ1-5; maybe TRBD1 (6 bases). V gave up 6 bases and J gave up 6 bases, with 15 bases separating them. Germline V gives CDR1 MNHEY, CDR2 SVGAGI. The CDR3 runs to 14 residues. This CDR3 is CASRRGQISQPQHF. CDR3 sequence (DNA): TGTGCCAGCAGACGCGGACAGATTTCTCAGCCCCAGCATTTT.

This chain links TRBV19 with TRBJ2-1, with D maybe TRBD2 (6 bases). Trimming stripped 5 bases from V and 5 bases from J, with 19 bases between. Germline V lookup: CDR1 LNHDA, CDR2 SQIVND (reference sequence). This CDR3 contains 16 residues. CDR3 DNA: TGTGCCAGTAGTGTCGCCGTGGGAGGAGCCCACAATGAGCAGTTCTTC. Amino acids: CASSVAVGGAHNEQFF.